Presented here are 27 T cell receptor beta chains from one specimen sequenced in a study of beta chain features in type 1 diabetes. The study, taken as a whole, reports: Among patients with Type 1 diabetes, TCRB CDR3s were moderately but significantly shorter in every one of the four CD4+ subsets.

No cognate antigen is known for these TCRs. As every portion of the isolated RNA was reverse transcribed, the sequencing read expressed TCRB transcripts. Clones were sequenced by immunoSEQ multiplex PCR, and TCRdb holds only the in-frame ones, with some missing. The sample has 200,000 to 300,000 clones, approximately 11% seen once. The sequenced sample was naive CD4+ T cells from blood. These receptors originate from a man aged 30-40 years with type 1 diabetes.

This sequence joins TRBV7-9 and TRBJ1-1; D is perhaps TRBD1 (6 bases). Trimming pared 1 base from V and 9 bases from J, leaving 9 bases between. Germline V lookup: CDR1 SEHNR, CDR2 FQNEAQ (reference sequence). The CDR3 contains 12 residues. CDR3 sequence: CASSLEDSKAFF. The CDR3 DNA reads as TGTGCCAGCAGCTTAGAGGACAGCAAAGCTTTCTTT.

This clone was detected a few times. The rearrangement links TRBV6-5 to TRBJ2-3; TRBD1 agrees at 9 bases. CDR1 MNHEY and CDR2 SVGAGI come from the germline V gene. This CDR3 region has 14 residues. J gave up 5 bases and V 5 bases, and 5 bases lay outside the gene matches. The CDR3 protein is CASSQQGAGDTQYF. CDR3 nucleotides: TGTGCCAGCAGTCAACAGGGGGCTGGAGATACGCAGTATTTT.

The chain couples TRBV2 to TRBJ1-5, with 9 bases matching TRBD1. CDR1 is SNHLY, CDR2 FYNNEI, per germline. The CDR3 length is 15 residues. The V segment lost 4 bases and the J segment 2 bases; nucleotides outside the gene matches: 3. The CDR3 bases are TGTGCCAGCAGTGGGGACAGGGCTGGCAATCAGCCCCAGCATTTT. Its protein is CASSGDRAGNQPQHF.

The chain links TRBV27 to TRBJ2-1, with 7 bases lining up with TRBD2. CDR3 size: 17 residues. V shed 3 bases and J 2 bases; nucleotides not matched to a gene: 10. Per the germline V gene, CDR1 is MNHEY and CDR2 is SMNVEV (reference sequence). The CDR3 reads CASSLGKTAGPYNEQFF. CDR3 DNA sequence: TGTGCCAGCAGTTTGGGCAAGACAGCGGGACCCTACAATGAGCAGTTCTTC.

This sequence joins TRBV28 and TRBJ2-1; D is perhaps TRBD1 (6 bases). Trimming left V 5 bases short and J 0 bases short, with 11 bases between. Per germline, CDR1 MDHEN and CDR2 SYDVKM. The CDR3 contains 15 residues. CDR3 nucleotide sequence: TGTGCCAGCAGTCGATGGGGGCCCTCCTACAATGAGCAGTTCTTC. Amino acid sequence: CASSRWGPSYNEQFF.

Here the CDR3 reads CASSLVGARAAEQYF. CDR3 bases: TGTGCCAGCAGCTTGGTAGGTGCGAGGGCGGCCGAGCAGTACTTC. The chain links TRBV7-2 to TRBJ2-7; tentatively, D is TRBD2 (5 bases). The CDR3 loop spans 15 amino acids. Germline loops: CDR1 SGHTA, CDR2 FQGNSA. Trimming left V 3 bases short and J 6 bases short, with 18 bases between. The full variable domain, with the rest looked up from reference TRBV7-2 and TRBJ2-7, is GAGVSQSPSNKVTEKGKDVELRCDPISGHTALYWYRQSLGQGLEFLIYFQGNSAPDKSGLPSDRFSAERTGGSVSTLTIQRTQQEDSAVYLCASSLVGARAAEQYFGPGTRLTVT.

The V call is TRBV7-9, the J call TRBJ2-7; TRBD2 is a possible D gene (5 bases). This CDR3 spans 14 amino acids. Germline loops: CDR1 SEHNR, CDR2 FQNEAQ (reference sequence). The V end was cut by 8 bases, the J end by 2 bases, with 16 bases between. CDR3 loop: CASSKIERTYEQYF. DNA of the CDR3: TGTGCCAGCTCAAAAATCGAGCGGACCTACGAGCAGTACTTC.

The chain is built from TRBV7-3 and TRBJ2-1; D is ambiguous. CDR1 and CDR2 from the germline V gene are SGHTA and FQGTGA. V shed 2 bases and J shed 10 bases, with 6 bases lying between them. The CDR3 is made up of 11 amino acids. The CDR3 sequence: CASSLDGEQFF. CDR3 bases: TGTGCCAGCAGCTTAGACGGGGAGCAGTTCTTC.

There are a few counts of this clone. The chain couples TRBV7-2 to TRBJ2-7, with D perhaps matching TRBD2 (6 bases). Looked up from germline, CDR1 is SGHTA and CDR2 is FQGNSA. Between the trimmed V and J ends, which lost 4 bases and 8 bases, there was a span of 15 bases. The CDR3 has 13 residues. CDR3 protein: CASSSSGDTKQYF. The CDR3 nucleotides are TGTGCCAGCAGCTCCTCGGGAGATACGAAGCAGTACTTC.

This clone was seen a handful of times. The V and J genes are TRBV7-9 and TRBJ2-7; unclear D gene. The CDR3 covers 15 residues. The V end was cut by 5 bases, the J end by 6 bases, with 20 bases between. Germline V gene sequence: CDR1 SEHNR, CDR2 FQNEAQ (reference sequence). The CDR3 bases are TGTGCCAGCAGCCCAATATGGGCCAGCTTTTCCGAGCAGTACTTC. It translates to CASSPIWASFSEQYF.

This clone has only a few counts. The chain employs TRBV9 and TRBJ1-2, with TRBD1 matching 9 bases. Germline V gene sequence: CDR1 SGDLS, CDR2 YYNGEE. V gave up 6 bases and J gave up 0 bases; unmatched junction bases: 9. The CDR3 covers 16 residues. CDR3: CASTGDRASANYGYTF. Here the CDR3 DNA reads TGTGCCAGCACCGGGGACAGGGCGTCAGCTAACTATGGCTACACCTTC.

V usage is TRBV29-1 and J usage is TRBJ2-7; 10 bases line up with TRBD1. CDR1 SQVTM and CDR2 ANQGSEA come from the germline V gene. V lost 6 bases and J lost 5; bases outside the gene matches: 13. This CDR3 spans 15 amino acids. CDR3 coding DNA: TGCAGCGTAAAGACCGGGACAGGGGCCGACGACGAGCAGTACTTC. Its protein product is CSVKTGTGADDEQYF.

This sequence joins TRBV9 and TRBJ2-1, with D perhaps TRBD2 (5 bases). The CDR3 contains 16 residues. The ends were cut back, 0 bases at V and 9 bases at J, with 19 bases in the middle. CDR1 is SGDLS, CDR2 YYNGEE, per germline. The CDR3 region is CASSVASRAILGEQFF. In DNA form, the CDR3 reads TGTGCCAGCAGCGTAGCCTCGAGGGCCATCCTGGGTGAGCAGTTCTTC. The whole variable domain, filled in from reference TRBV9 and TRBJ2-1, reads DSGVTQTPKHLITATGQRVTLRCSPRSGDLSVYWYQQSLDQGLQFLIQYYNGEERAKGNILERFSAQQFPDLHSELNLSSLELGDSALYFCASSVASRAILGEQFFGPGTRLTVL.

This clone was observed a few times. The chain employs TRBV29-1 and TRBJ2-7; TRBD1 agrees at 11 bases. This CDR3 has 14 residues. Looked up from germline, CDR1 is SQVTM and CDR2 is ANQGSEA. After removal of 5 bases from V and 3 bases from J, the junction contained 6 bases not matched to a gene. The CDR3: CSVSSGTGGYEQYF. The CDR3 region has the DNA TGCAGCGTTTCCTCCGGGACAGGGGGCTACGAGCAGTACTTC.

This clone appeared a few times. J is TRBJ1-4 and V is TRBV29-1; 7 nucleotides match TRBD1. The junction had 10 bases not matched to a gene; V was cut back by 0 bases and J by 6 bases. Germline V gives CDR1 SQVTM, CDR2 ANQGSEA. The CDR3 is 16 amino acids. The CDR3: CSVEDRKGGGHEKLFF. The CDR3 coding sequence is TGCAGCGTTGAAGATCGGAAAGGGGGCGGCCATGAAAAACTGTTTTTT.

This clone was seen a handful of times. The rearrangement uses TRBV30 and TRBJ2-1; TRBD2 aligns across 9 bases. The CDR3 length is 14 residues. Germline V gene sequence: CDR1 GTSNPN, CDR2 SVGIG (reference sequence). Trimming took 1 base from V and 8 from J; bases not matched to a gene: 6. In DNA, the CDR3 is TGTGCCTGGAGTGATGGCGGGGGGGCTTATGAGCAGTTCTTC. Translating it yields CAWSDGGGAYEQFF. The full variable domain, rest sourced from reference TRBV30 and TRBJ2-1, is SQTIHQWPATLVQPVGSPLSLECTVEGTSNPNLYWYRQAAGRGLQLLFYSVGIGQISSEVPQNLSASRPQDRQFILSSKKLLLSDSGFYLCAWSDGGGAYEQFFGPGTRLTVL.

The V gene is TRBV7-9, the J gene TRBJ2-1; TRBD2 agrees at 8 bases. CDR1 and CDR2 (germline): SEHNR, FQNEAQ (reference sequence). This CDR3 has 15 residues. The J segment lost 4 bases and the V segment lost 1 base, leaving 3 bases of the junction unmatched. CDR3 in amino acids: CASSLVAGRYNEQFF. The CDR3 DNA is TGTGCCAGCAGCTTAGTAGCGGGGCGATACAATGAGCAGTTCTTC.

The chain uses TRBV30 and TRBJ1-2; possible D gene TRBD1, 5 bases. This CDR3 contains 15 residues. Trimming shortened V by 3 bases and J by 4 bases, and 18 bases separated the two germline ends. From germline, CDR1 is GTSNPN and CDR2 SVGIG (reference sequence). This chain's CDR3 is CAWSLIRDFSYGYTF. CDR3 nucleotides: TGTGCCTGGAGCTTAATCAGGGATTTCTCCTATGGCTACACCTTC.

The gene calls are TRBV5-1 and TRBJ2-5; 8 positions agree with TRBD2. V lost 2 bases, J lost 1 base, and 1 base stayed unmatched. From germline, CDR1 is SGHRS and CDR2 YFSETQ. The CDR3 has 14 residues. This CDR3 is CASSLSGGQETQYF. The CDR3 DNA sequence: TGCGCCAGCAGCTTAAGCGGGGGCCAAGAGACCCAGTACTTC.

The chain couples TRBV19 to TRBJ1-5; D is unclear. The CDR3 contains 13 residues. The V gene lost 7 bases and the J gene lost 6 bases, with 13 bases spanning the gap. Germline CDR1 reads LNHDA; CDR2 reads SQIVND (reference sequence). CDR3 sequence: CASTLTSGQPQHF. CDR3 coding DNA: TGTGCCAGTACCTTGACTTCTGGTCAGCCCCAGCATTTT.

The CDR3 reads CAWTGRQGEEQYF. CDR3 nucleotide sequence: TGTGCCTGGACCGGGAGACAGGGGGAAGAGCAGTACTTC. The chain has TRBV30 and TRBJ2-7; TRBD1 matches 9 bases. Unmatched junction bases numbered 8, after V lost 4 bases and J lost 7 bases. Germline CDR1 and CDR2: GTSNPN and SVGIG (reference sequence). The CDR3 extends over 13 amino acids.

This clone was detected a few times. V and J are TRBV29-1 and TRBJ1-2, with 7 bases matching TRBD1. This CDR3 contains 13 residues. Germline V gene sequence: CDR1 SQVTM, CDR2 ANQGSEA. Trimming at V came to 7 bases and at J to 2 bases, leaving 7 bases not matched to a gene. The chain's CDR3 is CSALTGWNYGYTF. CDR3 in DNA: TGCAGCGCCTTGACAGGGTGGAACTATGGCTACACCTTC.

This clone has just a few counts. The V and J genes are TRBV11-2 and TRBJ1-1; D uncertain. The V end was cut by 4 bases, the J end by 4 bases, with 10 bases between. This CDR3 contains 13 residues. Germline V gene data show CDR1 as SGHAT and CDR2 as FQNNGV. CDR3: CASSSGVLTEAFF. CDR3 coding DNA: TGTGCCAGCAGCTCCGGGGTCCTCACTGAAGCTTTCTTT.

This rearrangement joins TRBV9 to TRBJ2-5; a possible D gene is TRBD2 (6 bases). The CDR3 is made up of 14 amino acids. The ends were cut back, 4 bases at V and 2 bases at J, with 12 bases in the middle. Germline V gene data show CDR1 as SGDLS and CDR2 as YYNGEE. The CDR3 protein is CASSIGTLQETQYF. CDR3 DNA: TGTGCCAGCAGCATAGGGACTCTTCAAGAGACCCAGTACTTC.

This clone was recorded a few times. CDR3 nucleotides: TGTGCCAGCAGCTTAGCGGGGGCCACAGATACGCAGTATTTT. Translation: CASSLAGATDTQYF. The V call is TRBV7-3, the J call TRBJ2-3, with a tentative D call TRBD2 (7 bases). The V end lost 2 bases, the J end lost 2 bases, and 8 bases lay between the germline ends. Germline CDR1 is SGHTA and CDR2 is FQGTGA. The CDR3 extends over 14 amino acids.

The chain uses TRBV28 and TRBJ2-7; 9 bases align to TRBD1. Trimming removed 6 bases from V and 3 bases from J; junction bases left unmatched: 12. This CDR3 has 16 amino acids. The germline gives CDR1 MDHEN, CDR2 SYDVKM. CDR3 sequence: CASSSPGQGRNYEQYF. Written as DNA, the CDR3 is TGTGCCAGCAGCTCTCCGGGACAGGGTAGAAACTACGAGCAGTACTTC.

This clone was counted only a few times. The genes are TRBV9 and TRBJ2-7; TRBD1 is a possible D gene (6 bases). In germline, CDR1 is SGDLS, CDR2 YYNGEE. The CDR3 is made up of 14 amino acids. V dropped 2 bases and J dropped 2 bases, with 11 bases sitting between them. CDR3 in amino acids: CASSVGDTTYEQYF. CDR3 DNA sequence: TGTGCCAGCAGCGTCGGGGACACAACCTACGAGCAGTACTTC. The full variable domain, its missing parts supplied by reference TRBV9 and TRBJ2-7, is DSGVTQTPKHLITATGQRVTLRCSPRSGDLSVYWYQQSLDQGLQFLIQYYNGEERAKGNILERFSAQQFPDLHSELNLSSLELGDSALYFCASSVGDTTYEQYFGPGTRLTVT.